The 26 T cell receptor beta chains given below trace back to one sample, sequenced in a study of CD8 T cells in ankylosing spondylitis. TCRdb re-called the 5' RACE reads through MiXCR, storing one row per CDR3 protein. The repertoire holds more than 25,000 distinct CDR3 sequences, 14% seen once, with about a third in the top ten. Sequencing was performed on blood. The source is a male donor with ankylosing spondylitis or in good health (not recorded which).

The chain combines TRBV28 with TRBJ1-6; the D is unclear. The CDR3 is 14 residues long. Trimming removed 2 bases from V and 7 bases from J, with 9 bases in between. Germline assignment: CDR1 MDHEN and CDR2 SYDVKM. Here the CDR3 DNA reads TGTGCCAGCAGTTTAACGGCAGAGAATTCACCCCTCCACTTT. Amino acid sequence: CASSLTAENSPLHF.

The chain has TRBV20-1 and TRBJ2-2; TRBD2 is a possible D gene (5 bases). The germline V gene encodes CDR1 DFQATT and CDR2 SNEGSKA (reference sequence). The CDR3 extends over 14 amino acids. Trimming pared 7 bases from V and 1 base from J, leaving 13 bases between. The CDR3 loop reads CSGSPGMNTGELFF. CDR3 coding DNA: TGCAGTGGAAGTCCGGGGATGAACACCGGGGAGCTGTTTTTT.

The CDR3 DNA reads TGTGCCAGCCTGTGGGCTGGGGCCAACGTCCTGACTTTC. Translated: CASLWAGANVLTF. V usage is TRBV28 and J usage is TRBJ2-6; no clear D. CDR1 and CDR2 from the germline V gene are MDHEN and SYDVKM. The V and J ends lost 8 bases and 2 bases respectively, with 7 bases between them. The CDR3 sequence is 13 residues long.

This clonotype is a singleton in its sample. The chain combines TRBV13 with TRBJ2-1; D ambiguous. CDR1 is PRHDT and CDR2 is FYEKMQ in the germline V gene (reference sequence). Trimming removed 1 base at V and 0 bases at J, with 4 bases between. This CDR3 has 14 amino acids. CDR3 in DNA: TGTGCCAGCAGCTTAGTGGACTCCTACAATGAGCAGTTCTTC. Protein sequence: CASSLVDSYNEQFF. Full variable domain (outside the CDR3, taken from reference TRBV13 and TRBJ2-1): AAGVIQSPRHLIKEKRETATLKCYPIPRHDTVYWYQQGPGQDPQFLISFYEKMQSDKGSIPDRFSAQQFSDYHSELNMSSLELGDSALYFCASSLVDSYNEQFFGPGTRLTVL.

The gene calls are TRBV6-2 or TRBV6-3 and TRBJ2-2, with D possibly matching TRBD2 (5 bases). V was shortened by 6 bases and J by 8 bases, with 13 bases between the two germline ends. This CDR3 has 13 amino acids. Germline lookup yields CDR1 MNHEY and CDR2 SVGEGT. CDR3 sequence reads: CASSSSGTGELFF. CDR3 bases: TGTGCCAGCAGCTCCAGCGGTACAGGGGAGCTGTTTTTT.

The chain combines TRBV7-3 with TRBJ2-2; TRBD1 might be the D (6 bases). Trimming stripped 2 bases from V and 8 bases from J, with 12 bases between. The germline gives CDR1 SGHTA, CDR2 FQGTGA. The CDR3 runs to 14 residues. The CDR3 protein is CASSLSQGVGELFF. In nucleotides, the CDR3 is TGTGCCAGCAGCTTATCACAGGGCGTTGGGGAGCTGTTTTTT. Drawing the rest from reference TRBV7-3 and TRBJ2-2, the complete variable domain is GAGVSQTPSNKVTEKGKYVELRCDPISGHTALYWYRQSLGQGPEFLIYFQGTGAADDSGLPNDRFFAVRPEGSVSTLKIQRTERGDSAVYLCASSLSQGVGELFFGEGSRLTVL.

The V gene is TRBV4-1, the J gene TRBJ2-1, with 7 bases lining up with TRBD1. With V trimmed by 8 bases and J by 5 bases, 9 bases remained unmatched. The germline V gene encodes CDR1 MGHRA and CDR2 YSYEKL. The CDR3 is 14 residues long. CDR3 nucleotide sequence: TGCGCCAGCGGGGGACAGTCCTGGAACAATGAGCAGTTCTTC. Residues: CASGGQSWNNEQFF.

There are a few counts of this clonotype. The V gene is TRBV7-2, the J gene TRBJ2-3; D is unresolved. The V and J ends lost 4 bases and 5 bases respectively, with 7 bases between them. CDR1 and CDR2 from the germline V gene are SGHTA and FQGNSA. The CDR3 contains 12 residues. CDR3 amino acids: CASSWRGDTQYF. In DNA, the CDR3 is TGTGCCAGCAGCTGGAGAGGAGATACGCAGTATTTT.

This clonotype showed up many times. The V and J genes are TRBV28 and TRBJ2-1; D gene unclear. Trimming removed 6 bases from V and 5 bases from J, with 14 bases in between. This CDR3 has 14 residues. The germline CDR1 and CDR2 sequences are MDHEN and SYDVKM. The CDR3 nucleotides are TGTGCCAGCAGAAGGCCTGCCTTAGACAATGAGCAGTTCTTC. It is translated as CASRRPALDNEQFF. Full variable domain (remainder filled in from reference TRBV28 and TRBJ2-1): DVKVTQSSRYLVKRTGEKVFLECVQDMDHENMFWYRQDPGLGLRLIYFSYDVKMKEKGDIPEGYSVSREKKERFSLILESASTNQTSMYLCASRRPALDNEQFFGPGTRLTVL.

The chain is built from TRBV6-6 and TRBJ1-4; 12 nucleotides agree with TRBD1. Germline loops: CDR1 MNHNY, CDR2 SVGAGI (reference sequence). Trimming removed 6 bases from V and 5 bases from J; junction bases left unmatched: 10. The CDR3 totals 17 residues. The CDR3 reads CASRGGGTGGRNEKLFF. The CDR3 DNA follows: TGTGCCAGCAGAGGGGGCGGGACAGGGGGCAGGAATGAAAAACTGTTTTTT.

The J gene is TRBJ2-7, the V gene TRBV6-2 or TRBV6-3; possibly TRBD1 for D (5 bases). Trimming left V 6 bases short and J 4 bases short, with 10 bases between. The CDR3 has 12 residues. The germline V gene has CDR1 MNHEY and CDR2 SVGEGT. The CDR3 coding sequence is TGTGCCAGCAGCTTGACAGCTTACGAGCAGTACTTC. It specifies CASSLTAYEQYF.

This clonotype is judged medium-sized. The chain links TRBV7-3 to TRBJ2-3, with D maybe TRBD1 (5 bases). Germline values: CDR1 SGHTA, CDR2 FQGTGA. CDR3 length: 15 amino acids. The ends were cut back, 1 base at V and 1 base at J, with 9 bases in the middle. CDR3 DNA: TGTGCCAGCAGCTTAAACAGGCTTCGCACAGATACGCAGTATTTT. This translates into CASSLNRLRTDTQYF.

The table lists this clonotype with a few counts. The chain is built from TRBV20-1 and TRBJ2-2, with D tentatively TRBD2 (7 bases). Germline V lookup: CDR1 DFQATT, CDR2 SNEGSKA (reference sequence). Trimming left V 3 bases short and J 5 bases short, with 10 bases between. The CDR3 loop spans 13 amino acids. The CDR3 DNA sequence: TGCAGTGCTAGTAGGGGGGGAACCGGGGAGCTGTTTTTT. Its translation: CSASRGGTGELFF.

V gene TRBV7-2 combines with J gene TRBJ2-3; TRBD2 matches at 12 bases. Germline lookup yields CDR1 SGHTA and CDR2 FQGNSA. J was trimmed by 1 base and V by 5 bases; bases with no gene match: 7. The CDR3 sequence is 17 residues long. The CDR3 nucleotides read TGTGCCAGCAGCCGAGGCTCTAGCGGGGGGGGCACAGATACGCAGTATTTT. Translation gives CASSRGSSGGGTDTQYF.

The CDR3 loop reads CASSLSGLGVNEQFF. In nucleotides, the CDR3 is TGTGCCAGCAGTTTGTCGGGACTAGGGGTCAATGAGCAGTTCTTC. The V and J genes are TRBV28 and TRBJ2-1; 8 bases line up with TRBD2. The J segment lost 6 bases and the V segment lost 3 bases, leaving 7 bases of the junction unmatched. The germline gives CDR1 MDHEN, CDR2 SYDVKM. This CDR3 has 15 amino acids.

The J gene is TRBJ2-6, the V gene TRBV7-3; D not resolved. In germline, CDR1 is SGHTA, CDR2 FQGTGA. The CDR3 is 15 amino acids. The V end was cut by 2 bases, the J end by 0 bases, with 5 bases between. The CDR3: CASSLLNSGANVLTF. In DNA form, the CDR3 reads TGTGCCAGCAGCTTATTAAACTCTGGGGCCAACGTCCTGACTTTC.

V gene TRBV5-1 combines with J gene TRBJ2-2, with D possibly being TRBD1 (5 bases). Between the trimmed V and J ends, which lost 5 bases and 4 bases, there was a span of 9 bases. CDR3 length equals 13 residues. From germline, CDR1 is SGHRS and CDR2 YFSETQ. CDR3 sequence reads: CASRSGSTGELFF. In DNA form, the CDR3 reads TGCGCCAGCAGATCAGGGTCCACCGGGGAGCTGTTTTTT.

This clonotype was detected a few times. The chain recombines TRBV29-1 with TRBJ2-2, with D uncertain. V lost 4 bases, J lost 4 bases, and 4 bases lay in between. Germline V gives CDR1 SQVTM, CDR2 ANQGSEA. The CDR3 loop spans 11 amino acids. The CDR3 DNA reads TGCAGCGTTGGGCTCACCGGGGAGCTGTTTTTT. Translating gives CSVGLTGELFF.

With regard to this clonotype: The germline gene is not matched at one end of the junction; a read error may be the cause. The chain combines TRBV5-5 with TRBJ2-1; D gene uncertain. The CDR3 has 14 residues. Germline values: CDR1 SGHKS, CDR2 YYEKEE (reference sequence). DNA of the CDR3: TGTGCCAGCAGCTTGGGGCCCGGGTTCAATGAGCGGTTCTTC. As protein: CASSLGPGFNERFF.

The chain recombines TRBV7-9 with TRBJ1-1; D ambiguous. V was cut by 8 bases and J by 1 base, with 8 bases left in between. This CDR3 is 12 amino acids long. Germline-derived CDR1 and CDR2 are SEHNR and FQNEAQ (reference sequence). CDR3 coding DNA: TGTGCCAGCGGGGAAAAGAACACTGAAGCTTTCTTT. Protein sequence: CASGEKNTEAFF.

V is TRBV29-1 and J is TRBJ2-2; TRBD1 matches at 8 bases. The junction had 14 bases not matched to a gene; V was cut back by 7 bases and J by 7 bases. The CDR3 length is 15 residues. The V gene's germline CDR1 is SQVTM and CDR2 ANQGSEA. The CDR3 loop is CSGSGTGVEGGELFF. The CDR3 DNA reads TGCAGCGGATCCGGGACAGGCGTTGAGGGCGGGGAGCTGTTTTTT.

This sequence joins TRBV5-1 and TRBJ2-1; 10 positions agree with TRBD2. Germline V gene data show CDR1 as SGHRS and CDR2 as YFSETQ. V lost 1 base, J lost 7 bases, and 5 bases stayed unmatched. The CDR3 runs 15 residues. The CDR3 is CASSLSLAGVNEQFF. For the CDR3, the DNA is TGCGCCAGCAGCTTGAGCCTAGCGGGAGTTAATGAGCAGTTCTTC. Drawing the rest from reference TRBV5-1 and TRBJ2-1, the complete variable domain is KAGVTQTPRYLIKTRGQQVTLSCSPISGHRSVSWYQQTPGQGLQFLFEYFSETQRNKGNFPGRFSGRQFSNSRSEMNVSTLELGDSALYLCASSLSLAGVNEQFFGPGTRLTVL.

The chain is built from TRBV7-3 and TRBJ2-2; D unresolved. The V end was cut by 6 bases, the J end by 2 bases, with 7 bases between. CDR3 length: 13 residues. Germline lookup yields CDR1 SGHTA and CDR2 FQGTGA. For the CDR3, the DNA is TGTGCCAGCAGTGCGGAAAACACCGGGGAGCTGTTTTTT. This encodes CASSAENTGELFF.

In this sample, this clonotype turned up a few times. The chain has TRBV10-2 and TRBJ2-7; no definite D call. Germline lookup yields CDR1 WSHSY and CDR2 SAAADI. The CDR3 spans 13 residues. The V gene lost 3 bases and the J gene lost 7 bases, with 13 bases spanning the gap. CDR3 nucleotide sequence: TGCGCCAGCAGTGACAACAAACTGGGAGAGCAGTACTTC. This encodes CASSDNKLGEQYF.

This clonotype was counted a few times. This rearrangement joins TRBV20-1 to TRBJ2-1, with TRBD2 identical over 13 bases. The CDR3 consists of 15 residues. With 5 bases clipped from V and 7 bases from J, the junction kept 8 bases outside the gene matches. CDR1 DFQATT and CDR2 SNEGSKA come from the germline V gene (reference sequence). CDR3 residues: CSAGTGTSGKNEQFF. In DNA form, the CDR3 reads TGCAGTGCTGGAACCGGGACTAGCGGGAAAAATGAGCAGTTCTTC.

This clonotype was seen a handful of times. This CDR3 is CASSLAPSGRTDTQYF. The CDR3 bases are TGCGCCAGCAGCTTGGCCCCTAGCGGGAGGACAGATACGCAGTATTTT. J is TRBJ2-3 and V is TRBV5-1, with 11 positions matching TRBD2. The germline V gene has CDR1 SGHRS and CDR2 YFSETQ. This CDR3 spans 16 amino acids. With 0 bases clipped from V and 3 bases from J, the junction kept 3 bases outside the gene matches.